The 7 T cell receptor beta chains below were found in one sample sequenced in a study of blood T cell repertoires in COVID-19. The protocol was immunoSEQ multiplex PCR, while the TCRdb copy is restricted to in-frame clones and leaves out a portion. The repertoire includes 60,000 to 80,000 clones, roughly 85% of them detected once, and over 4% sits in the top ten. Specimen: peripheral blood. The receptors were sampled from a human donor in a cohort sampled during active COVID-19.

The chain recombines TRBV10-3 with TRBJ2-7; TRBD2 matches at 10 bases. CDR1 is ENHRY and CDR2 is SYGVKD in the germline V gene. Trimming removed 8 bases from V and 4 bases from J; junction bases left unmatched: 5. The CDR3 runs to 13 residues. CDR3 amino acids: CAIAASGSYEQYF. For the CDR3, the DNA is TGTGCCATCGCAGCTAGCGGGAGTTACGAGCAGTACTTC.

The CDR3 loop reads CASSRSSGNTIYF. The CDR3 DNA follows: TGTGCCAGCAGCCGGAGCTCTGGAAACACCATATATTTT. The rearrangement joins TRBV3-1 (or the pseudogene TRBV3-2) to TRBJ1-3; no reliable D call. V shed 4 bases and J shed 0 bases, with 4 bases lying between them. Per the germline V gene, CDR1 is LGHDT and CDR2 is YNNKEL (reference sequence). This CDR3 is 13 amino acids long.

This chain connects TRBV5-1 to TRBJ2-1, with D tentatively TRBD1 (5 bases). CDR1 is SGHRS, CDR2 YFSETQ, per germline. This CDR3 is built from 14 residues. V lost 1 base and J lost 2, with 7 bases in between. CDR3 region: CASSLTGPYNEQFF. Here the CDR3 DNA reads TGCGCCAGCAGCTTGACAGGACCCTACAATGAGCAGTTCTTC.

The V gene is TRBV7-9, the J gene TRBJ1-3; the D gene is possibly TRBD1 (6 bases). CDR1 SEHNR and CDR2 FQNEAQ come from the germline V gene (reference sequence). The germline V and J ends were trimmed by 3 bases and 0 bases, with 15 bases remaining between them. The CDR3 length is 17 residues. The CDR3 region has the DNA TGTGCCAGCAGCTTCAACAGGGTTCGCAGCTCTGGAAACACCATATATTTT. It encodes CASSFNRVRSSGNTIYF. Drawing the rest from reference TRBV7-9 and TRBJ1-3, the complete variable domain is DTGVSQNPRHKITKRGQNVTFRCDPISEHNRLYWYRQTLGQGPEFLTYFQNEAQLEKSRLLSDRFSAERPKGSFSTLEIQRTEQGDSAMYLCASSFNRVRSSGNTIYFGEGSWLTVV.

The chain combines TRBV6-2 or TRBV6-3 with TRBJ1-2; 8 bases map to TRBD1. The CDR3 runs to 15 residues. In germline, CDR1 is MNHEY, CDR2 SVGEGT. V lost 2 bases, J lost 2 bases, and 4 bases stayed unmatched. CDR3 protein: CASSYPGQGNYGYTF. CDR3 DNA sequence: TGTGCCAGCAGTTACCCCGGACAGGGAAACTATGGCTACACCTTC.

CDR3 region: CASSWTGTKNTEAFF. CDR3 coding DNA: TGCGCCAGCAGCTGGACAGGCACAAAGAACACTGAAGCTTTCTTT. V and J are TRBV5-1 and TRBJ1-1; TRBD1 agrees at 7 bases. The CDR3 loop spans 15 amino acids. The junction had 6 bases not matched to a gene; V was cut back by 3 bases and J by 1 base. CDR1 is SGHRS, CDR2 YFSETQ, per germline.

In its sample, this clone was seen once. V usage is TRBV5-1 and J usage is TRBJ2-5; TRBD2 might be the D (5 bases). V gave up 5 bases and J gave up 5 bases, with 16 bases separating them. The CDR3 runs to 14 residues. Per germline, CDR1 SGHRS and CDR2 YFSETQ. CDR3 in DNA: TGCGCCAGCAGAAACAGCCTCCCGGGGGAGACCCAGTACTTC. This translates into CASRNSLPGETQYF.